The 16 T cell receptor beta chains reported below all come from one sample, sequenced in a study of CD8 T cells in ankylosing spondylitis. Points from the study as a whole: Seemingly distinctive of ankylosing spondylitis blood was a TCR beta motif formed by eight highly homologous variants.

TCRdb called the 5' RACE reads again in MiXCR, with one record for every CDR3 protein. Of around 440,000 distinct CDR3 sequences detected, approximately 17% appear once; the ten largest clones hold 0.95% to 1.1%. Antigens for these TCRs are unknown. Material: blood, either unsorted or a sorted T cell fraction (not recorded which). These receptors originate from a male donor with ankylosing spondylitis.

The CDR3 reads CASSPTFGQAHAPQETQYF. CDR3 in DNA: TGCGCCAGCAGCCCAACATTCGGGCAGGCCCACGCCCCCCAAGAGACCCAGTACTTC. The chain couples TRBV4-1 to TRBJ2-5; D unresolved. CDR1 and CDR2 from the germline V gene are MGHRA and YSYEKL. Trimming removed 4 bases from V and 1 base from J, with 25 bases in between. CDR3 length: 19 residues.

The V and J genes are TRBV3-1 and TRBJ1-3; D remains unclear. The CDR3 spans 14 residues. V was pared by 4 bases and J by 4 bases, with 11 bases between. The germline gives CDR1 LGHDT, CDR2 YNNKEL (reference sequence). This chain's CDR3 is CASSPGPIGNTIYF. CDR3 DNA: TGTGCCAGCAGCCCCGGACCGATAGGAAACACCATATATTTT.

This clonotype has at least ten counts. The V gene is TRBV12-3 or TRBV12-4, the J gene TRBJ2-1, with 8 bases that match TRBD2. CDR3 length: 14 residues. With 7 bases clipped from V and 7 bases from J, the junction kept 9 bases outside the gene matches. The CDR3 DNA sequence: TGTGCCAGCACCAGCGGGAGTTGGTGTAATGAGCAGTTCTTC. Translation gives CASTSGSWCNEQFF.

This chain joins TRBV6-5 and TRBJ1-1, with D tentatively TRBD1 (6 bases). Germline CDR1 and CDR2: MNHEY and SVGAGI. Trimming took 0 bases from V and 5 from J, leaving 13 bases between them. The CDR3 contains 15 residues. CDR3 in amino acids: CASSYSRGLVTEAFF. The CDR3 DNA is TGTGCCAGCAGTTACTCGCGGGGGCTTGTGACTGAAGCTTTCTTT.

This clonotype has a handful of counts. The chain is built from TRBV20-1 and TRBJ2-3; 7 nucleotides align to TRBD1. The ends lost 6 bases at V and 6 bases at J; junction bases unmatched: 9. Looked up from germline, CDR1 is DFQATT and CDR2 is SNEGSKA (reference sequence). The CDR3 spans 13 residues. This CDR3 is CSARQGVLDTQYF. The CDR3 bases are TGCAGTGCCCGACAGGGTGTGTTGGATACGCAGTATTTT.

This clonotype was counted many times. CDR3 residues: CASSEPKPGQGVRQFF. For the CDR3, the DNA is TGTGCCAGCAGTGAACCAAAACCGGGACAGGGGGTTCGGCAGTTCTTC. The chain recombines TRBV25-1 with TRBJ2-1, with TRBD1 matching over 11 bases. The CDR3 is made up of 16 amino acids. Germline V gene lookup returns CDR1 MGHDK and CDR2 SYGVNS. Trimming at V came to 2 bases and at J to 12 bases, leaving 12 bases not matched to a gene.

This clonotype has just a few counts. This sequence joins TRBV20-1 and TRBJ2-5, with D hard to call. Looked up from germline, CDR1 is DFQATT and CDR2 is SNEGSKA (reference sequence). The CDR3 runs 11 residues. V lost 2 bases to trimming and J lost 2 bases, with 3 bases between them. The CDR3 nucleotides are TGCAGTGCTAGAATACAAGAGACCCAGTACTTC. This sequence encodes CSARIQETQYF.

J is TRBJ2-1 and V is TRBV2; D gene unclear. Per germline, CDR1 SNHLY and CDR2 FYNNEI. The CDR3 runs 14 residues. V was cut by 0 bases and J by 5 bases, with 8 bases left in between. The CDR3 bases are TGTGCCAGCAGTGAAGCGTCGATTCACAATGAGCAGTTCTTC. This translates into CASSEASIHNEQFF.

The chain's CDR3 is CSASFAGQGDQPQHF. The CDR3 coding sequence is TGCAGTGCTAGCTTCGCGGGGCAGGGGGATCAGCCCCAGCATTTT. The chain couples TRBV20-1 to TRBJ1-5; TRBD1 aligns across 7 bases. V trimming: 3 bases; J trimming: 5 bases; junction bases outside the gene matches: 10. Germline V gives CDR1 DFQATT, CDR2 SNEGSKA (reference sequence). The CDR3 totals 15 residues.

This rearrangement joins TRBV7-2 to TRBJ2-5; 9 bases match TRBD2. There are 15 residues in the CDR3. Germline CDR1 SGHTA, CDR2 FQGNSA. The trim removed 5 bases at V and 1 base at J, leaving 5 bases unmatched. The CDR3 here is CASSPLAGFQETQYF. CDR3 nucleotide sequence: TGTGCCAGCAGCCCTCTAGCGGGGTTCCAAGAGACCCAGTACTTC. Complete variable domain (other parts from reference TRBV7-2 and TRBJ2-5): GAGVSQSPSNKVTEKGKDVELRCDPISGHTALYWYRQSLGQGLEFLIYFQGNSAPDKSGLPSDRFSAERTGGSVSTLTIQRTQQEDSAVYLCASSPLAGFQETQYFGPGTRLLVL.

This clonotype was seen a handful of times. The chain links TRBV20-1 to TRBJ2-4; 7 bases match TRBD1. Germline loops: CDR1 DFQATT, CDR2 SNEGSKA (reference sequence). V was pared by 0 bases and J by 7 bases, with 3 bases of the junction left unmatched. This CDR3 is built from 13 residues. The CDR3 DNA sequence: TGCAGTGCTAGAGAAGGGGGCATGAACATTCAGTACTTC. This gives the protein CSAREGGMNIQYF.

A remark on this clonotype: A much more abundant neighbour one base away suggests this may be a read error. The chain links TRBV20-1 to TRBJ2-5, with D maybe TRBD2 (6 bases). V was cut by 3 bases and J by 7 bases, with 21 bases left in between. The CDR3 sequence is 15 residues long. Germline V gives CDR1 DFQATT, CDR2 SNEGSKA (reference sequence). The CDR3 region has the DNA TGCAGTGCTAGCGGTGCTGCGGGGCTAGGGGTGACCCAGTACTTC. Translating gives CSASGAAGLGVTQYF.

This clonotype was picked up a small number of times. V gene TRBV29-1 combines with J gene TRBJ2-3; the D is unclear. This CDR3 has 14 residues. V was pared by 7 bases and J by 2 bases, with 16 bases between. The germline V gene encodes CDR1 SQVTM and CDR2 ANQGSEA. The CDR3 nucleotides read TGCAGCGCCCGCGCAGAGTTCTACACAGATACGCAGTATTTT. This gives the protein CSARAEFYTDTQYF.

The table lists this clonotype with a few counts. The junction departs from germline at one end; a sequencing error may be responsible. The chain recombines TRBV27 with TRBJ2-5; 8 nucleotides align to TRBD2. CDR1 MNHEY and CDR2 SMNVEV come from the germline V gene (reference sequence). This CDR3 contains 15 residues. This CDR3 reads CATSRGGQIKETQYF. Here the CDR3 DNA reads TGTGCCACCAGTCGGGGGGGACAAATCAAAGAGACCCAGTACTTC.

This clonotype was counted a few times. This rearrangement joins TRBV24-1 to TRBJ2-4; D possibly matches TRBD1 or TRBD2 (5 bases each). The germline CDR1 and CDR2 sequences are KGHDR and SFDVKD. The CDR3 is 14 amino acids. Trimming took off 3 bases at V and 5 bases at J, with 10 bases between the two ends. The CDR3 sequence is CATSDGGSQNIQYF. CDR3 bases: TGTGCCACCAGTGATGGGGGATCCCAAAACATTCAGTACTTC.

A few counts support this clonotype. The chain employs TRBV7-9 and TRBJ2-1; the D gene could be TRBD1 or TRBD2 (5 bases each). The germline V gene has CDR1 SEHNR and CDR2 FQNEAQ (reference sequence). V was clipped by 6 bases and J by 6 bases, with 15 bases between them. This CDR3 is 14 amino acids long. The CDR3: CASRSDGAANEQFF. The CDR3 DNA sequence: TGTGCCAGCAGGTCGGACGGGGCTGCCAATGAGCAGTTCTTC.